Presented here are 14 T cell receptor beta chains from one specimen sequenced in a study of metastatic and nonmetastatic thyroid tumors. TCRdb re-clonotyped the PCR reads through MiXCR. The sample shows about 16,000 clones, about 31% of them seen only once. Each patient went into thyroid surgery without having received any treatment. Specimen: tumor tissue. The receptors originated from a female donor with papillary thyroid cancer or a benign thyroid nodule (not recorded which). Some clones in this sample may be carry-over from other donors' samples.

The J gene is TRBJ2-7, the V gene TRBV4-1; TRBD1 matches 8 bases. Losses at the gene ends were 5 bases for V and 6 bases for J; bases not matched to a gene: 6. There are 13 residues in the CDR3. Germline assignment: CDR1 MGHRA and CDR2 YSYEKL. CDR3 sequence: CASSKGQGAEQYF. The CDR3 nucleotides are TGCGCCAGCAGCAAAGGACAGGGAGCCGAGCAGTACTTC.

In its sample, this clone was seen many times. The CDR3 reads CASSQTSEGTDTQYF. In nucleotides, the CDR3 is TGTGCCAGCAGCCAGACTAGCGAAGGCACAGATACGCAGTATTTT. The chain links TRBV9 to TRBJ2-3; TRBD2 matches 8 bases. The germline V gene has CDR1 SGDLS and CDR2 YYNGEE. The CDR3 contains 15 residues. Unmatched junction bases numbered 5, after V lost 4 bases and J lost 1 base.

V gene TRBV20-1 combines with J gene TRBJ2-2; D remains unclear. With 5 bases removed from V and 4 bases from J, the gap between germline ends came to 14 bases. This CDR3 has 14 residues. Germline V lookup: CDR1 DFQATT, CDR2 SNEGSKA (reference sequence). Here the CDR3 reads CSAPEVRSTGELFF. CDR3 DNA: TGCAGTGCTCCGGAAGTAAGGTCCACCGGGGAGCTGTTTTTT.

This clone has just one count. This chain joins TRBV11-2 and TRBJ2-2, with D perhaps TRBD2 (5 bases). The CDR3 consists of 15 residues. Germline V gene sequence: CDR1 SGHAT, CDR2 FQNNGV. Trimming cost V 6 bases and J 5 bases, with 16 bases left between them. DNA of the CDR3: TGTGCCAGCAGGTTATGGGGAGCGGTTACCGGGGAGCTGTTTTTT. Protein sequence: CASRLWGAVTGELFF.

V is TRBV4-3 and J is TRBJ1-1; D ambiguous. Trimming cost V 1 base and J 11 bases, with 14 bases left between them. This CDR3 contains 13 residues. Germline V gives CDR1 LGHNA, CDR2 YSLEER. The CDR3 DNA follows: TGCGCCAGCAGCCAAGTGAGGCGGGCTGGGGCTTTCTTT. Translation gives CASSQVRRAGAFF.

The chain has TRBV6-7 and TRBJ2-3; D is tentatively TRBD1 or TRBD2 (5 bases each). TRBV6-7 is recorded as an ORF, its role being uncertain. Trimming took off 5 bases at V and 0 bases at J, with 9 bases between the two ends. The CDR3 runs 14 residues. The CDR3 spells CASSARDSTDTQYF. The CDR3 coding sequence is TGTGCCAGCAGTGCCCGGGACAGCACAGATACGCAGTATTTT.

The chain uses TRBV28 and TRBJ1-5; maybe TRBD1 (5 bases). Trimming shortened V by 7 bases and J by 2 bases, and 18 bases separated the two germline ends. The CDR3 extends over 16 amino acids. Germline values: CDR1 MDHEN, CDR2 SYDVKM. CDR3 sequence reads: CASIGALGGGNQPQHF. CDR3 nucleotides: TGTGCCAGCATCGGGGCACTTGGGGGGGGCAATCAGCCCCAGCATTTT. The variable domain in full, completed from reference TRBV28 and TRBJ1-5, reads DVKVTQSSRYLVKRTGEKVFLECVQDMDHENMFWYRQDPGLGLRLIYFSYDVKMKEKGDIPEGYSVSREKKERFSLILESASTNQTSMYLCASIGALGGGNQPQHFGDGTRLSIL.

CDR3: CSAKMKDNSPLHF. For the CDR3, the DNA is TGCAGTGCTAAGATGAAGGATAATTCACCCCTCCACTTT. The gene calls are TRBV20-1 and TRBJ1-6; D is ambiguous. Looked up from germline, CDR1 is DFQATT and CDR2 is SNEGSKA (reference sequence). The length of the CDR3 is 13 residues. V dropped 4 bases and J dropped 5 bases, with 9 bases sitting between them.

The chain carries TRBV11-2 and TRBJ2-1; D gene ambiguous. Trimming took off 5 bases at V and 4 bases at J, with 18 bases between the two ends. In germline, CDR1 is SGHAT, CDR2 FQNNGV. The CDR3 is made up of 16 amino acids. In nucleotides, the CDR3 is TGTGCCAGCAGCCCCACTCCTGGAATCAGGTACAATGAGCAGTTCTTC. This sequence encodes CASSPTPGIRYNEQFF.

The chain is built from TRBV11-1 and TRBJ2-7, with 11 bases aligning to TRBD1. With V trimmed by 3 bases and J by 3 bases, 7 bases remained unmatched. In germline, CDR1 is SGHAT, CDR2 FQDESV (reference sequence). This CDR3 comprises 16 residues. CDR3 in amino acids: CASSFSPGTGGYEQYF. CDR3 DNA sequence: TGTGCCAGCAGCTTCAGTCCCGGGACAGGGGGCTACGAGCAGTACTTC.

Ten or more counts support this clone. This chain joins TRBV7-6 and TRBJ2-7, with D possibly matching TRBD1 (6 bases). This CDR3 is built from 16 residues. The V end was cut by 1 base, the J end by 0 bases, with 13 bases between. Germline values: CDR1 SGHVS, CDR2 FNYEAQ. CDR3 region: CASSLGTVHSSYEQYF. The CDR3, as DNA: TGTGCCAGCAGCTTAGGGACAGTCCATAGCTCCTACGAGCAGTACTTC.

This sequence joins TRBV20-1 and TRBJ2-5; D might be TRBD1 (6 bases). From germline, CDR1 is DFQATT and CDR2 SNEGSKA (reference sequence). The V and J ends lost 4 bases and 5 bases respectively, with 20 bases between them. CDR3 length: 15 amino acids. Here the CDR3 DNA reads TGCAGTGCTATTCCCCAGGGGCTCGGTTACGAGACCCAGTACTTC. Translating it yields CSAIPQGLGYETQYF.

By share, this clone ranks as medium-sized (0.01 to 0.1%). This chain connects TRBV25-1 to TRBJ2-3; D unresolved. Germline V CDR1 and CDR2: MGHDK, SYGVNS. The V end lost 4 bases, the J end lost 2 bases, and 4 bases lay between the germline ends. CDR3 length: 12 residues. The chain's CDR3 is CASSGNTDTQYF. CDR3 sequence (DNA): TGTGCCAGCAGTGGGAACACAGATACGCAGTATTTT.

The CDR3 loop reads CASSRLGYGYTF. The CDR3 region has the DNA TGTGCCAGCAGCCGCCTGGGCTATGGCTACACCTTC. V and J are TRBV7-2 and TRBJ1-2; D is ambiguous. The V and J ends lost 5 bases and 4 bases respectively, with 8 bases between them. Germline CDR1 and CDR2: SGHTA and FQGNSA. The CDR3 loop spans 12 amino acids.